The 3 T cell receptor beta chains listed next were all sequenced from one sample in a study of shared clonotypes between healthy human individuals. Generated by immunoSEQ multiplex PCR, the TCRdb table keeps only in-frame clones and is missing some. Here the sample spans millions of clones, just under 95% being singletons. In the naive CD8 group, cells lacked CD45RO and were positively selected for CCR7, so terminally differentiated effector memory CD45RA+ cells were left out. Sequenced: naive CD8+ T cells sorted from blood. The receptors were sampled from a man between 18 and 29 years old in good health.

J is TRBJ2-3 and V is TRBV10-3, with 10 bases aligning to TRBD2. The CDR3 is 21 amino acids. Trimming cost V 3 bases and J 2 bases; bases outside gene matches: 20. Germline V gives CDR1 ENHRY, CDR2 SYGVKD. As DNA, the CDR3 is TGTGCCATCAGTGATCTAGCAGGGACTAGCGAGACCATAGAGATCACAGATACGCAGTATTTT. Its protein product is CAISDLAGTSETIEITDTQYF.

V usage is TRBV7-8 and J usage is TRBJ2-3; 12 nucleotides align to TRBD2. The CDR3 is 17 residues long. Germline values: CDR1 SGHVS, CDR2 FQNEAQ. Losses at the gene ends were 1 base for V and 1 base for J; bases not matched to a gene: 3. The CDR3 spells CASSLDRLAGGTDTQYF. For the CDR3, the DNA is TGTGCCAGCAGCTTAGACCGACTAGCGGGGGGCACAGATACGCAGTATTTT.

Points on this clone: At the DNA level, this CDR3 is encoded by other sequences in the same sample as well. The rearrangement uses TRBV4-1 and TRBJ2-7; TRBD2 agrees at 11 bases. CDR1 and CDR2 from the germline V gene are MGHRA and YSYEKL. The CDR3 covers 15 residues. V shed 4 bases and J 2 bases; nucleotides not matched to a gene: 4. DNA for the CDR3: TGCGCCAGCAGCCCTTTAGCGGGAGGGGCCTACGAGCAGTACTTC. It encodes CASSPLAGGAYEQYF.